A single sample gave rise to the 23 T cell receptor beta chains below, sequenced in a study of graft-versus-host responses after intestinal transplantation. Data came from immunoSEQ multiplex PCR; TCRdb stores just in-frame clones and leaves some out. The sample contains tens of thousands of clones, 85% to 95% of which appear only once. Sequenced here: PBMCs, sampled roughly 260 days after intestinal transplant. The receptors derive from a human patient who received an intestinal transplant, so some T cells may come from the graft donor.

The V call is TRBV28, the J call TRBJ2-1; D perhaps matches TRBD1 (6 bases). Germline V gene data show CDR1 as MDHEN and CDR2 as SYDVKM. The CDR3 loop spans 15 amino acids. The V end was cut by 4 bases, the J end by 10 bases, with 20 bases between. CDR3 bases: TGTGCCAGCAGTTCCCAACAGGGCCCGGCGAGGGAGCAGTTCTTC. This codes for CASSSQQGPAREQFF.

The V and J genes are TRBV28 and TRBJ2-5, with 7 bases fitting TRBD1. The J segment lost 5 bases and the V segment lost 1 base, leaving 10 bases of the junction unmatched. Per germline, CDR1 MDHEN and CDR2 SYDVKM. The CDR3 extends over 16 amino acids. CDR3 sequence reads: CASSLSLTGVSETQYF. The CDR3 DNA follows: TGTGCCAGCAGTTTATCCCTCACAGGGGTCAGCGAGACCCAGTACTTC.

This chain connects TRBV27 to TRBJ2-1, with D unresolved. The V end lost 0 bases, the J end lost 5 bases, and 14 bases lay between the germline ends. The CDR3 consists of 16 residues. Germline CDR1 is MNHEY and CDR2 is SMNVEV (reference sequence). CDR3 sequence reads: CASSLSGPSWNNEQFF. For the CDR3, the DNA is TGTGCCAGCAGTTTATCAGGCCCCTCTTGGAACAATGAGCAGTTCTTC.

V is TRBV4-1 and J is TRBJ1-5; D call uncertain. The CDR3 covers 13 residues. Germline V gene data show CDR1 as MGHRA and CDR2 as YSYEKL. V lost 2 bases and J 3 bases, leaving 5 bases between the germline ends. Here the CDR3 reads CASSQPFNQPQHF. The CDR3 DNA reads TGCGCCAGCAGCCAACCTTTCAATCAGCCCCAGCATTTT.

The chain is built from TRBV18 and TRBJ2-2, with a weak D call TRBD2 (6 bases). V was clipped by 3 bases and J by 9 bases, with 17 bases between them. The CDR3 runs to 15 residues. Looked up from germline, CDR1 is KGHSH and CDR2 is LQKENI. The CDR3 DNA follows: TGTGCCAGCTCACCGGTCTTAGAAGGGAGGAGGGAGCTGTTTTTT. It is translated as CASSPVLEGRRELFF.

The chain employs TRBV4-1 and TRBJ2-7; D is ambiguous. Germline V gives CDR1 MGHRA, CDR2 YSYEKL. Trimming took off 0 bases at V and 3 bases at J, with 9 bases between the two ends. The CDR3 is 14 amino acids. CDR3 in DNA: TGCGCCAGCAGCCAAGACCCCGGTGGCTACGAGCAGTACTTC. The encoded protein is CASSQDPGGYEQYF.

The chain's CDR3 is CASSPGFDYEQYF. For the CDR3, the DNA is TGTGCCAGCAGCCCCGGGTTCGACTACGAGCAGTACTTC. The rearrangement uses TRBV28 and TRBJ2-7; no clear D gene. The CDR3 is made up of 13 amino acids. Germline V lookup: CDR1 MDHEN, CDR2 SYDVKM. V was pared by 6 bases and J by 3 bases, with 12 bases between.

The V gene is TRBV11-1, the J gene TRBJ1-2; no clear D. Per the germline V gene, CDR1 is SGHAT and CDR2 is FQDESV (reference sequence). The ends were cut back, 1 base at V and 2 bases at J, with 8 bases in the middle. The CDR3 is 14 residues long. In DNA, the CDR3 is TGTGCCAGCAGCTTAGAAGGCAGCAACTATGGCTACACCTTC. Amino acid sequence: CASSLEGSNYGYTF.

The chain is built from TRBV11-2 and TRBJ2-7, with 10 bases identical to TRBD1. The length of the CDR3 is 18 residues. Germline V gene lookup returns CDR1 SGHAT and CDR2 FQNNGV. The junction had 12 bases not matched to a gene; V was cut back by 0 bases and J by 4 bases. Here the CDR3 reads CASSLDNPGTGVMYEQYF. The CDR3 nucleotides are TGTGCCAGCAGCTTAGATAATCCCGGGACAGGGGTTATGTACGAGCAGTACTTC.

V usage is TRBV29-1 and J usage is TRBJ2-1; tentatively, D is TRBD2 (6 bases). Germline V gene lookup returns CDR1 SQVTM and CDR2 ANQGSEA. This CDR3 spans 18 amino acids. Trimming stripped 0 bases from V and 4 bases from J, with 22 bases between. The CDR3 sequence: CSVEDAAGGVRLYNEQFF. In DNA form, the CDR3 reads TGCAGCGTTGAAGATGCCGCCGGGGGAGTACGCCTTTACAATGAGCAGTTCTTC.

About this clone itself: Germline and junction disagree at one end, which may indicate a read error. The rearrangement uses TRBV11-3 and TRBJ1-1; D gene unclear. The CDR3 consists of 12 residues. CDR1 is SGHNT and CDR2 is YENEEA in the germline V gene. The CDR3 region is CASSLDNGPRLF. Here the CDR3 DNA reads TGTGCCAGCAGCTTAGATAACGGGCCTCGGCTCTTT.

The chain has TRBV10-3 and TRBJ2-3; 9 bases line up with TRBD2. CDR3 length equals 18 residues. Germline loops: CDR1 ENHRY, CDR2 SYGVKD. Trimming at V came to 4 bases and at J to 4 bases, leaving 15 bases not matched to a gene. The CDR3 here is CAISAVVIAGGLSDTQYF. DNA of the CDR3: TGTGCCATCAGTGCTGTCGTTATCGCGGGAGGGCTCTCAGATACGCAGTATTTT.

The rearrangement uses TRBV6-1 and TRBJ2-7; maybe TRBD2 (5 bases). The ends were cut back, 4 bases at V and 0 bases at J, with 16 bases in the middle. The CDR3 extends over 16 amino acids. CDR1 and CDR2 from the germline V gene are MNHNS and SASEGT. Written as DNA, the CDR3 is TGTGCCAGCAGTGCGTATAACGGCGGGTCCTCCTACGAGCAGTACTTC. This translates into CASSAYNGGSSYEQYF.

The gene calls are TRBV6-1 and TRBJ1-6; TRBD1 matches at 8 bases. CDR1 is MNHNS, CDR2 SASEGT, per germline. The CDR3 is made up of 17 amino acids. Trimming at V came to 4 bases and at J to 5 bases, leaving 10 bases not matched to a gene. This CDR3 is CASSVGTGATDNSPLHF. As DNA, the CDR3 is TGTGCCAGCAGTGTCGGGACAGGCGCAACTGATAATTCACCCCTCCACTTT.

The chain employs TRBV27 and TRBJ1-1; a weak D match, TRBD1 (6 bases). Germline V gene sequence: CDR1 MNHEY, CDR2 SMNVEV (reference sequence). The CDR3 runs to 14 residues. V was pared by 3 bases and J by 2 bases, with 10 bases between. For the CDR3, the DNA is TGTGCCAGCAGTTTTGCCAGGGGAAACACTGAAGCTTTCTTT. Translating gives CASSFARGNTEAFF.

This clone was detected only once. This CDR3 is CASSQAGFGNTEAFF. CDR3 DNA: TGTGCCAGCAGCCAAGCGGGCTTTGGGAACACTGAAGCTTTCTTT. V and J are TRBV7-9 and TRBJ1-1, with D hard to call. CDR1 SEHNR and CDR2 FQNEAQ come from the germline V gene (reference sequence). V lost 5 bases and J lost 1, with 14 bases in between. The CDR3 sequence is 15 residues long.

This chain joins TRBV7-9 and TRBJ2-7; 9 nucleotides match TRBD1. Germline V gene sequence: CDR1 SEHNR, CDR2 FQNEAQ (reference sequence). The ends lost 3 bases at V and 5 bases at J; junction bases unmatched: 5. CDR3 size: 14 residues. CDR3 DNA sequence: TGTGCCAGCAGCTTTGGACAGGGGCGGAACGAGCAGTACTTC. It is translated as CASSFGQGRNEQYF. The full variable domain, its missing parts supplied by reference TRBV7-9 and TRBJ2-7, is DTGVSQNPRHKITKRGQNVTFRCDPISEHNRLYWYRQTLGQGPEFLTYFQNEAQLEKSRLLSDRFSAERPKGSFSTLEIQRTEQGDSAMYLCASSFGQGRNEQYFGPGTRLTVT.

The chain combines TRBV7-9 with TRBJ2-3; D gene ambiguous. Trimming took 3 bases from V and 6 from J, leaving 10 bases between them. CDR3 length: 13 residues. Per germline, CDR1 SEHNR and CDR2 FQNEAQ (reference sequence). The chain's CDR3 is CASSFSDADTQYF. CDR3 DNA: TGTGCCAGCAGCTTCTCGGACGCTGATACGCAGTATTTT.

J is TRBJ2-7 and V is TRBV5-1, with a tentative D call TRBD2 (6 bases). The germline V gene has CDR1 SGHRS and CDR2 YFSETQ. V dropped 4 bases and J dropped 7 bases, with 15 bases sitting between them. The CDR3 is 13 amino acids. The CDR3 DNA reads as TGCGCCAGCAGCCTCCAGAAGGCGGGGGAGCAGTACTTC. This codes for CASSLQKAGEQYF.

The chain is built from TRBV30 and TRBJ1-2; D call uncertain. The CDR3 covers 12 residues. Germline V CDR1 and CDR2: GTSNPN, SVGIG (reference sequence). V lost 4 bases, J lost 8 bases, and 14 bases lay in between. CDR3 bases: TGTGCCTGGACCTTAGGAACATTAGGCTACACCTTC. This sequence encodes CAWTLGTLGYTF.

The V call is TRBV5-1, the J call TRBJ2-1; no firm D call. The germline V gene has CDR1 SGHRS and CDR2 YFSETQ. The CDR3 runs to 18 residues. The V end lost 1 base, the J end lost 0 bases, and 17 bases lay between the germline ends. CDR3 DNA sequence: TGCGCCAGCAGCTTGTTACCGACCTGGGGAAACTCCTACAATGAGCAGTTCTTC. It is translated as CASSLLPTWGNSYNEQFF.

The V and J genes are TRBV18 and TRBJ1-5, with 7 positions matching TRBD1. Per germline, CDR1 KGHSH and CDR2 LQKENI. With V trimmed by 3 bases and J by 6 bases, 8 bases remained unmatched. The CDR3 consists of 15 residues. CDR3 bases: TGTGCCAGCTCACCGACACAGGGGCGGGCTCAGCCCCAGCATTTT. It specifies CASSPTQGRAQPQHF.

V usage is TRBV27 and J usage is TRBJ2-7; no clear D gene. Trimming shortened V by 0 bases and J by 0 bases, and 9 bases separated the two germline ends. The CDR3 contains 15 residues. Looked up from germline, CDR1 is MNHEY and CDR2 is SMNVEV (reference sequence). CDR3 DNA sequence: TGTGCCAGCAGTTTATCAGGGATGAGCTCCTACGAGCAGTACTTC. Protein product: CASSLSGMSSYEQYF.